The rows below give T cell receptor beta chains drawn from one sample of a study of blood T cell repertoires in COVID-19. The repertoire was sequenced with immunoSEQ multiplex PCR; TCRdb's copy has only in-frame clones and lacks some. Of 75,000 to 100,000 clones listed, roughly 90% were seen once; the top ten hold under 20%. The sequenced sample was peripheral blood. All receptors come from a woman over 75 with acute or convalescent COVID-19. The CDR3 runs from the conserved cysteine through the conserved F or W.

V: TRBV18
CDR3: CASSLLDSNQPQHF

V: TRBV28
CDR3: CASSLTGDNEKLFF

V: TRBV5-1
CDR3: CASSPLGTGGSPLHF

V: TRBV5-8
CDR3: CASSSGTAQETQYF

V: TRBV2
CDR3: CASSEGGQGSGWEQYF

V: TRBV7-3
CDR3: CASSPKAAYNEQFF

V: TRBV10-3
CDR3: CAISESTSGGQETQYF

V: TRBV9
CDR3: CASSVSTTPNSPLHF

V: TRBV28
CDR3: CASSLGLAYEQYF

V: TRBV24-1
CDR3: CATSEGRMNTEAFF

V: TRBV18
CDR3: CASSPPGRGGGFAYNEQFF

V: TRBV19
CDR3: CASSTGTSNQPQHF

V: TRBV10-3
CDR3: CAISLGLMNTEAFF

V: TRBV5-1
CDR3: CASSFSTGANEKLFF

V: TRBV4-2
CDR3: CASSLMTRQETQYF

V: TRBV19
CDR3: CASSRTGFRRDTEAFF

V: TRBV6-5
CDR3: CASHPSRGDTGELFF

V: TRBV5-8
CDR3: CASSLADRGTSPLHF

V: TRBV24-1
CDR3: CATKNRSNQPQHF

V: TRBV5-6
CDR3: CASRPTGLGNTIYF

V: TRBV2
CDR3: CASKDRDRGRLNEQYF

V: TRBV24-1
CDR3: CATSAGAYGYTF

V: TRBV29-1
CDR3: CSVFQTRPGFLYNEQFF

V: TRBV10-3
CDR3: CAIGRGQAYEQYF

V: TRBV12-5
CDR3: CASDHQGGQFF

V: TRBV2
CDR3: CASSEEQRGLGGELFF

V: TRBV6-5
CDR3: CASSPPLRTSVFF

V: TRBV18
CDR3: CASSPPVVIPGELFF

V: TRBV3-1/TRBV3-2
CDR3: CASSPRLAGNTGELFF

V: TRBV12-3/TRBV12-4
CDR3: CASSLSSLETQYF

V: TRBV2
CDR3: CASRGPDRAQPQHF

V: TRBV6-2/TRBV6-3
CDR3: CASSYRQGMNEQFF

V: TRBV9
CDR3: CASSFSDNEQFF

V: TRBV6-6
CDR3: CASSFPSGTGGDSNQPQHF

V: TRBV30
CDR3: CAWSAMTSGTVDTQYF

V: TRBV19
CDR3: CASSTKTSGVVQETQYF

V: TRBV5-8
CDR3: CASRPRDRRPNTEAFF

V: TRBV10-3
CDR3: CAIRPPTGEAFF

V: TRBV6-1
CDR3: CASSERQYSNQPQHF

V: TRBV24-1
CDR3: CATSDTGGGTDTQYF

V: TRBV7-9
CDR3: CASSLAGRLGNTYEQYF

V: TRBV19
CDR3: CASSIRGPGNTIYF

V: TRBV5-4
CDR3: CASRSAGASRTDTQYF

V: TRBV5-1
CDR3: CASSEGQLNQPQHF

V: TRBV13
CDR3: CASSRQGADYGYTF

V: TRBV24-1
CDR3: CATGDRGRSEQYF

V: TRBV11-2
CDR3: CASSLDRSPEQYF

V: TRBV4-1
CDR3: CASSQRVVQTGAPSSNEKLFF

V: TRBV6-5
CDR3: CASSSGTGQPQHF

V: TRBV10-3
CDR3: CAIGQATGYEQYF

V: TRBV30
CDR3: CAWSRQKLAGVTYEQYF